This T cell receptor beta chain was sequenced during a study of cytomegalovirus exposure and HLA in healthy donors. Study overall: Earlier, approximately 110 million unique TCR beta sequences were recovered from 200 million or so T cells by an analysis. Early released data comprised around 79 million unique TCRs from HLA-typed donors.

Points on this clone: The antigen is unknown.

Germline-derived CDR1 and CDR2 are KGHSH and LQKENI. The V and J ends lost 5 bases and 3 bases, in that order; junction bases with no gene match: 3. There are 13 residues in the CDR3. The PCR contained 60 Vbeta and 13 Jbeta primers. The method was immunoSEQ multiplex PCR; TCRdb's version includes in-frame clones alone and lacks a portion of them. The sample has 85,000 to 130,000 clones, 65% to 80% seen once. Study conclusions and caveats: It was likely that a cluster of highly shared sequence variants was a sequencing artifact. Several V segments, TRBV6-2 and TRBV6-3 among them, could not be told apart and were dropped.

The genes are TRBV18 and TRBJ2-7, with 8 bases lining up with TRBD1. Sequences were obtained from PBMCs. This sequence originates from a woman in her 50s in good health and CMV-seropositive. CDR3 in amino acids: CASSETGVYEQYF. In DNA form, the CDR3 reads TGTGCCAGCTCAGAGACAGGGGTCTACGAGCAGTACTTC.